This T cell receptor (beta chain) was profiled in a study of beta chain features in type 1 diabetes. The study's findings and limits: A greater similarity of naive, central memory and Treg TCRB repertoires was seen among patients than among healthy donors.

This clone was detected a few times. The antigen is unknown. The same CDR3 arises from other DNA sequences in this sample as well. Sequencing targeted expressed TCRB transcripts, as all isolated RNA had been reverse transcribed. Assay: immunoSEQ multiplex PCR; the TCRdb copy retains only in-frame clones and omits some. The top ten clones hold about 0.065% of a sample with 400,000 to 600,000 clones, 30% of them seen once. The V gene's germline CDR1 is SGHNT and CDR2 YYREEE (reference sequence). V was trimmed by 1 base and J by 1 base, leaving 7 bases between them. The CDR3 covers 14 residues. The source is a man aged 18 to 30 in good health. The material sequenced was naive CD4+ T cells from blood. The gene calls are TRBV5-4 and TRBJ2-3, with D possibly being TRBD1 (6 bases). The CDR3 spells CASSLRQGTDTQYF. Here the CDR3 DNA reads TGTGCCAGCAGCTTGAGACAGGGCACAGATACGCAGTATTTT.